The 13 T cell receptor beta chains presented below share a single source sample, sequenced in a study of regulatory T cells in long-lasting Graves disease. Relying on iRepertoire HTBI primers and Arm-PCR of CDR3 regions, the team built TCR beta libraries. TCRdb analysed the multiplex PCR reads with MiXCR anew, one entry per CDR3 protein. This sample carries a few hundred thousand distinct CDR3 sequences, around a fifth of them seen once, and the ten largest clones take about an eighth. The time point: persistent/refractory GD, antithyroid drugs over 5 years with positive TRAb. PBMC-derived RNA was used for the TCR library. Here the sequenced sample was peripheral blood mononuclear cells (PBMCs), taken when the disease was refractory, from a patient treated with antithyroid drugs. These receptors originate from a female donor with Graves disease.

The rearrangement joins TRBV4-3 to TRBJ2-4; D might be TRBD1 (6 bases). Trimming took off 3 bases at V and 5 bases at J, with 14 bases between the two ends. This CDR3 has 15 amino acids. Germline CDR1 and CDR2: LGHNA and YSLEER. CDR3 nucleotides: TGCGCCAGCAGCCACTCCTCACAGGGTCAAAACATTCAGTACTTC. Its translation is CASSHSSQGQNIQYF.

The chain employs TRBV5-1 and TRBJ2-2; D remains unclear. Germline V lookup: CDR1 SGHRS, CDR2 YFSETQ. This CDR3 is 14 amino acids long. The V end lost 3 bases, the J end lost 2 bases, and 8 bases lay between the germline ends. In DNA, the CDR3 is TGCGCCAGCAGCTCCTATAGTAACACCGGGGAGCTGTTTTTT. Amino acids: CASSSYSNTGELFF.

This clonotype has a count of ten or more. The J gene is TRBJ1-5, the V gene TRBV2, with 7 bases matching TRBD1. The CDR3 sequence is 15 residues long. With V trimmed by 6 bases and J by 9 bases, 14 bases remained unmatched. Germline V gene lookup returns CDR1 SNHLY and CDR2 FYNNEI. The CDR3 coding sequence is TGTGCCAGCAGCACCGGGACAGTGACCAGGGGGCCCCAGCATTTT. Its translation is CASSTGTVTRGPQHF.

Concerning this clonotype itself: The junction departs from germline at one end; a sequencing error may be responsible. The rearrangement links TRBV7-7 to TRBJ2-5, with 7 bases aligning to TRBD1. CDR3 size: 15 residues. The V gene's germline CDR1 is SSHAT and CDR2 FNYEAQ (reference sequence). DNA of the CDR3: TGTGCTAGCAGCTTAGGATCCGGGACAGTAGAGACCCAGTACTTC. It yields the protein CASSLGSGTVETQYF.

This clonotype has a single count. The chain has TRBV30 and TRBJ1-2; no clear D. Germline CDR1 GTSNPN, CDR2 SVGIG (reference sequence). The CDR3 is 12 amino acids. The CDR3 DNA sequence: TGTGCGCACATGAGGGAGGGCTATGGCTACACCTTC. Protein product: CAHMREGYGYTF. The full variable domain, with the rest looked up from reference TRBV30 and TRBJ1-2, is SQTIHQWPATLVQPVGSPLSLECTVEGTSNPNLYWYRQAAGRGLQLLFYSVGIGQISSEVPQNLSASRPQDRQFILSSKKLLLSDSGFYLCAHMREGYGYTFGSGTRLTVV.

This clonotype occurred a few times. The gene calls are TRBV4-3 and TRBJ1-1; 7 bases are a match to TRBD1. The junction had 4 bases not matched to a gene; V was cut back by 2 bases and J by 1 base. Germline CDR1 LGHNA, CDR2 YSLEER. CDR3 length: 15 amino acids. The chain's CDR3 is CASSQMGQPNTEAFF. DNA of the CDR3: TGCGCCAGCAGCCAAATGGGACAGCCGAACACTGAAGCTTTCTTT.

As to this clonotype: An end of the junction does not agree with germline; a read error may underlie this. The J gene is TRBJ1-1, the V gene TRBV6-5, with D possibly being TRBD1 (6 bases). The CDR3 runs to 15 residues. The V gene's germline CDR1 is MNHEY and CDR2 SVGAGI. The CDR3 DNA reads TGTGCCAGCAGTTACGGTACAGGGCTTCGCACTGAAGCTCTCTTT. This gives the protein CASSYGTGLRTEALF.

This clonotype was recorded many times. V and J are TRBV28 and TRBJ1-4; the D is unclear. V was clipped by 9 bases and J by 6 bases, with 17 bases between them. The CDR3 is 14 residues long. CDR1 is MDHEN and CDR2 is SYDVKM in the germline V gene. The CDR3 region has the DNA TGTGCCAGTTCTCCGGTCACGTCAGATGAAAAACTGTTTTTT. Its protein is CASSPVTSDEKLFF.

This clonotype was seen repeatedly, ten times or more. V gene TRBV28 combines with J gene TRBJ2-7, with D possibly matching TRBD1 (5 bases). The V gene's germline CDR1 is MDHEN and CDR2 SYDVKM. The CDR3 totals 19 residues. Trimming took 6 bases from V and 0 from J, leaving 27 bases between them. The CDR3 region has the DNA TGTGCCAGCAGCGGTTCTATGGCCCCGTGGGGCGGTTTCTCCTACGAGCAGTACTTC. Its protein product is CASSGSMAPWGGFSYEQYF.

This clonotype appeared a few times. The chain links TRBV19 to TRBJ2-5, with D perhaps matching TRBD1 (5 bases). CDR1 LNHDA and CDR2 SQIVND come from the germline V gene (reference sequence). This CDR3 contains 13 residues. V lost 3 bases, J lost 5 bases, and 10 bases lay in between. The CDR3 sequence is CASSIAGMETQYF. In DNA, the CDR3 is TGTGCCAGTAGTATCGCAGGGATGGAGACCCAGTACTTC.

This clonotype was picked up many times. The chain couples TRBV12-3 or TRBV12-4 to TRBJ1-1; D is unresolved. The V end lost 5 bases, the J end lost 8 bases, and 12 bases lay between the germline ends. This CDR3 contains 12 residues. Here the CDR3 reads CASSQPRNEAFF. CDR3 nucleotides: TGTGCCAGCAGTCAACCCAGGAACGAAGCTTTCTTT.

The rearrangement joins TRBV6-5 to TRBJ2-2; TRBD1 or TRBD2 may be the D gene (6 bases each). Per the germline V gene, CDR1 is MNHEY and CDR2 is SVGAGI. Between the trimmed V and J ends, which lost 6 bases and 2 bases, there was a span of 19 bases. The CDR3 loop spans 17 amino acids. The chain's CDR3 is CASSYLLGGGNTGELFF. For the CDR3, the DNA is TGTGCCAGCAGCTACCTCCTAGGAGGGGGAAACACCGGGGAGCTGTTTTTT.

The chain joins TRBV2 to TRBJ2-1; 8 positions match TRBD2. The CDR3 loop spans 21 amino acids. Per the germline V gene, CDR1 is SNHLY and CDR2 is FYNNEI. J gave up 1 base and V 5 bases, and 22 bases lay outside the gene matches. CDR3 region: CASSILTMAGGMVGSYNEQFF. The CDR3 nucleotides are TGTGCCAGCAGTATCCTTACTATGGCGGGAGGCATGGTGGGGTCCTACAATGAGCAGTTCTTC.